This T cell receptor (beta chain) originates from a study of OX40 agonist ivuxolimab in advanced cancers. The overall study: Dosing consisted of intravenous ivuxolimab at 0.01 to 10 mg/kg every 2 weeks. Study conclusions and caveats: Expansion of clones was among the lowest in partial responders at 0.1-3.0 mg/kg.

J lost 1 base, V lost 4 bases, and 4 bases had no gene match. The V gene's germline CDR1 is SGDLS and CDR2 YYNGEE. CDR3 length: 15 residues. Sampled blood was obtained at baseline, cycle 4 day 1, and cycle 7 day 1. On this clone: Its target is not known.

The table came from immunoSEQ multiplex PCR; TCRdb's copy has only in-frame clones and leaves some out. The sample contains about 78,000 clones, around 87% of which appear only once. The clonotype originates from an adult with an advanced solid tumor such as melanoma, head and neck, liver or kidney cancer. The specimen comprised CD4+ or CD8+ T cells sorted from blood, sampled in a trial of the OX40 agonist ivuxolimab. The V call is TRBV9, the J call TRBJ2-7; 11 positions agree with TRBD2. The CDR3 sequence: CASSPGLAVSYEQYF. In nucleotides, the CDR3 is TGTGCCAGCAGCCCGGGACTAGCGGTTTCCTACGAGCAGTACTTC.